The rows below give T cell receptor beta chains drawn from one sample of a study of chemoradiotherapy in HPV16-positive cancers. Produced via immunoSEQ multiplex PCR; TCRdb's table is partial and in-frame only. The data contain 13,000 or so clones, over 75% of them singletons. The sample was blood, taken from a patient who underwent chemoradiotherapy. The receptor source for this set is a human donor with HPV-associated anogenital cancer. Each CDR3 is given without its conserved first and last residue.

v_gene	j_gene	CDR3aa
TRBV7-2	TRBJ1-6	ASSLLTQGANSPLH
TRBV30	TRBJ1-3	AKGQENSGNTIY
TRBV11-2	TRBJ2-7	ASSLGVEGSQY
TRBV19	TRBJ1-4	ASQTATNEKLF
TRBV19	TRBJ2-2	ASGKLLAKHPVAGELF
TRBV5-1	TRBJ1-4	ASSLGWTNEKLF
TRBV19	TRBJ2-3	ASSIGLAGVTDTQY
TRBV29-1	TRBJ2-4	SAQAQGVAKNIQY
TRBV7-9	TRBJ2-5	ASSQGETQY
TRBV5-1	TRBJ2-2	ASSPTLYTGELF
TRBV5-4	TRBJ1-2	ASSWGQGEYGYT
TRBV5-5	TRBJ2-2	ASSSVTKNTGELF
TRBV6-1	TRBJ2-2	ASSELAGGPIGELF